The present entry profiles one T cell receptor beta chain with its context. This sample is part of a study of shared clonotypes between healthy human individuals. Each of the donors was a healthy adult who was HIV-negative and had not had a recent acute infection or vaccination. TCRdb's copy holds only in-frame clones and misses some; the assay was immunoSEQ multiplex PCR. Of 2,100,000 or so clones listed, around 95% are singletons. The germline gives CDR1 SGHDT, CDR2 YYEEEE. CDR3 length equals 16 residues. Germline trimming cut 0 bases from V and 6 bases from J; bases unmatched to any gene: 11. The sample was naive CD4+ T cells sorted from blood. Subset specified: CD45RA+ positively selected. The TCR sequence derives from a man between 18 and 29 years old in good health. The chain uses TRBV5-6 and TRBJ2-7; 8 bases match TRBD1. CDR3 in amino acids: CASSLGPADTGGEQYF. For the CDR3, the DNA is TGTGCCAGCAGCTTGGGTCCCGCAGATACAGGGGGCGAGCAGTACTTC.